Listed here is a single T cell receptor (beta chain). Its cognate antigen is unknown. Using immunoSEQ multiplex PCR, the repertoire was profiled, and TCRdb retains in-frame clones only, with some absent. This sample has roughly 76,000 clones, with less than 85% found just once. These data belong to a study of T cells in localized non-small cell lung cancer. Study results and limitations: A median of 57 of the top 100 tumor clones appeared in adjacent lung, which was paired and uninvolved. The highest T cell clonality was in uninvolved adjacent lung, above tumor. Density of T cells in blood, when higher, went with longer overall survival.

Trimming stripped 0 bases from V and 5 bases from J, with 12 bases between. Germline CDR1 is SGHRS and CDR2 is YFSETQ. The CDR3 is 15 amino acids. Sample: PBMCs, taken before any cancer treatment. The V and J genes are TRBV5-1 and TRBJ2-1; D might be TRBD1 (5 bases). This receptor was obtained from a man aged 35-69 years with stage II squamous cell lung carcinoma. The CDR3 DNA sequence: TGCGCCAGCAGCTTGGTGGGGCAGGGCCACAATGAGCAGTTCTTC. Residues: CASSLVGQGHNEQFF.